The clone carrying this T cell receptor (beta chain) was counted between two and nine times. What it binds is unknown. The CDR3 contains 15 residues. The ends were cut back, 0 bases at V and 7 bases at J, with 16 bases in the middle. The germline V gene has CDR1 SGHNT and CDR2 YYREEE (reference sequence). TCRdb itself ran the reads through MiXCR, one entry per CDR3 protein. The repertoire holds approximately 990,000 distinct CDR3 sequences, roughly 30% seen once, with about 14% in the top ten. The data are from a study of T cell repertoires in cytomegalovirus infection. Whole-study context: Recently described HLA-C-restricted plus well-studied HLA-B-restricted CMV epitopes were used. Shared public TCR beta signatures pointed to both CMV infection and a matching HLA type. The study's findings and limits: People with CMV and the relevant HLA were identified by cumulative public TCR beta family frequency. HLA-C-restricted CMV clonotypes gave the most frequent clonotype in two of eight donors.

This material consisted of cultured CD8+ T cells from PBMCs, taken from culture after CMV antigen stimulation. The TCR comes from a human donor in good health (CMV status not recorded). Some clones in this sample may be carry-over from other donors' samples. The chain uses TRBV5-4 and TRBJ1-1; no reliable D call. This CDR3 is CASSLGWSPNLEAFF. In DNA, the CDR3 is TGTGCCAGCAGCTTGGGATGGAGCCCGAACCTTGAAGCTTTCTTT.